This entry describes one T cell receptor beta chain. Its antigen is not known. These gene names are mouse names. The observed sequence ends 1 residue before the CDR3 terminus, with the missing tail filled in from the germline J gene. The length of the CDR3 is 15 residues. V dropped 1 base and J dropped 4; count of bases not matched to a gene: 0. The germline gives CDR1 NSQYPW, CDR2 LRSPGD (reference sequence). CDR3 sequences, V/J genes, frequencies and template counts came from survey-depth TCRbeta sequencing. Sequencing used immunoSEQ multiplex PCR; TCRdb keeps in-frame clones, though not all of them. The sample lists some 6,100 clones, 40% to 60% occurring once. This entry is derived from a study of tissue T cells after allogeneic stem cell transplantation. Time point indicated: mouse harvest day 14 after allogeneic transplant. Mouse grafts combined 10^7 T-cell-depleted bone marrow cells with 10^6 splenic CD5+ T cells.

Whole-study results and caveats: TCR repertoires tracked anatomic similarity, regardless of disease or transplant status. Blood and spleen captured only part of the tissue TCR repertoire. The patient cohort was small and clinically heterogeneous, with limited sampling depth.

The sample consisted of gut tissue. The rearrangement links TRBV1 to TRBJ2-2; 10 bases align to TRBD2. The sequence came from a female BALB/c mouse given C57BL/6 T cells with graft-versus-host disease after an allogeneic hematopoietic cell transplant. The CDR3 sequence: CTCSAAGGATGQLYF. The DNA read from the CDR3 is TGCACCTGCAGTGCAGCTGGGGGGGCCACCGGGCAGCTCTAC. Looking up the rest from reference TRBV1 and TRBJ2-2 gives the full variable domain: VTLLEQNPRWRLVPRGQAVNLRCILKNSQYPWMSWYQQDLQKQLQWLFTLRSPGDKEVKSLPGADYLATRVTDTELRLQVANMSQGRTLYCTCSAAGGATGQLYFGEGSKLTVL.